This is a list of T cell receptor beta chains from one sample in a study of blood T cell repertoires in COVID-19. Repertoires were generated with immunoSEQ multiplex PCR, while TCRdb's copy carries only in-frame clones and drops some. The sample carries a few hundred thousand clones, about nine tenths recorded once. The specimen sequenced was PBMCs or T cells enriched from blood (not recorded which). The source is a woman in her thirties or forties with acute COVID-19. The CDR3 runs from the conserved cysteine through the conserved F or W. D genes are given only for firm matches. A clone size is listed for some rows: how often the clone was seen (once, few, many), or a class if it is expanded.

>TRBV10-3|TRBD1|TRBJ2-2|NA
TGTGCCCTCCGGGGACAGGCTGGTTCCGGGGAGCTGTTTTTT
CALRGQAGSGELFF
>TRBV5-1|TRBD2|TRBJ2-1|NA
TGCGCCAGCAGCTTGGCGCTAGCGGGGGGCTATGAGCAGTTCTTC
CASSLALAGGYEQFF
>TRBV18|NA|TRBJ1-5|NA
TGTGCCAGCTCACCGGACAGCTTCAATCAGCCCCAGCATTTT
CASSPDSFNQPQHF
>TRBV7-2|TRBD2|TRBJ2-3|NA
TGTGCCAGCAGCTTGACTAGCGGGAGGGCCACAGATACGCAGTATTTT
CASSLTSGRATDTQYF
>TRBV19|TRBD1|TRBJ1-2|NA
TGTGCCAGTAGTCTCGAGCCGACAGGGGCTAATGGCTACACCTTC
CASSLEPTGANGYTF
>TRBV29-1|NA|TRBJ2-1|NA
TGCAGCGCCGAAGCAGGGAATGAGCAGTTCTTC
CSAEAGNEQFF
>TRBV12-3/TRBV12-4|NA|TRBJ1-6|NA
TGTGCCAGCGGAGTCAGTAATTCACCCCTCCACTTT
CASGVSNSPLHF
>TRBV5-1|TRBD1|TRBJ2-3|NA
TGCGCCAGCAGTATGCAGGGACAGGGAAACACAGATACGCAGTATTTT
CASSMQGQGNTDTQYF
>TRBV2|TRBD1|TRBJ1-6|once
TGTGCCAGCAGCCTAGGACAGGGCAACTCACCCCTCCACTTT
CASSLGQGNSPLHF
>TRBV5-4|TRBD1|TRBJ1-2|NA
TGTGCCAGCAGCCCCCTGGACAGGGGGCATGGCTACACCTTC
CASSPLDRGHGYTF
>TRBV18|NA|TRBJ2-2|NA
TGTGCCAGCTCATCAAACACCGGGGAGCTGTTTTTT
CASSSNTGELFF